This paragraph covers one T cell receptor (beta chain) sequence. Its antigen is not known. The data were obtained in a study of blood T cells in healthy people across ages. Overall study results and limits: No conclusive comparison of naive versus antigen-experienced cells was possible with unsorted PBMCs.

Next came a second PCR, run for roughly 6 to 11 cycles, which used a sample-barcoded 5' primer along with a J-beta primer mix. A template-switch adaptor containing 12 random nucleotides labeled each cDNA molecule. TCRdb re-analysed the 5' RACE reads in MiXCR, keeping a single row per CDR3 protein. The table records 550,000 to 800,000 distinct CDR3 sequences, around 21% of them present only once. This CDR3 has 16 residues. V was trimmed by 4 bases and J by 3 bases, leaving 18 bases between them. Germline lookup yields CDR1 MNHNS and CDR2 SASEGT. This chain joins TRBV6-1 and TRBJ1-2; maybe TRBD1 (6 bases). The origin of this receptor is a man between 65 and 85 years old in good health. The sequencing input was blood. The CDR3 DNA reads TGTGCCAGCAGTGCCCGGACAGTTAGTCTGGACTATGGCTACACCTTC. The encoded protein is CASSARTVSLDYGYTF.